The entry below describes one TCR beta chain. Primed by a sample-barcoded 5' primer and a J-beta primer mix, a second PCR proceeded for about 6 to 11 cycles. TCRdb processed the 5' RACE reads anew with MiXCR; each CDR3 protein has one entry. Of 1,500,000 or so distinct CDR3 sequences in the sample, approximately 59% were seen once. The record originates from a study of blood T cells in healthy people across ages. V was pared by 2 bases and J by 2 bases, with 9 bases between. There are 15 residues in the CDR3. Source material: blood. The clonotype originates from a man between 18 and 35 years old in good health. This sequence joins TRBV12-3 or TRBV12-4 and TRBJ2-2; D uncertain. In DNA, the CDR3 is TGTGCCAGCAGTTTACCCTACACTAACACCGGGGAGCTGTTTTTT. Its translation is CASSLPYTNTGELFF.